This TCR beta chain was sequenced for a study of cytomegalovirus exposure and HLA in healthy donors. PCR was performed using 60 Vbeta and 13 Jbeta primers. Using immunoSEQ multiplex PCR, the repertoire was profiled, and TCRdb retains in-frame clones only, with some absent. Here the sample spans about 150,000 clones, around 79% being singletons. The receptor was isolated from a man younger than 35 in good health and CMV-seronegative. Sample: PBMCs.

The CDR3 bases are TGTGCCAGCAGTGTCTTGGAGGGTAATGAGCAGTTCTTC. The encoded protein is CASSVLEGNEQFF. This chain connects TRBV6-4 to TRBJ2-1; possible D gene TRBD2, 6 bases. Germline assignment: CDR1 MRHNA and CDR2 SNTAGT. V was trimmed by 4 bases and J by 7 bases, leaving 11 bases between them. This CDR3 spans 13 amino acids.